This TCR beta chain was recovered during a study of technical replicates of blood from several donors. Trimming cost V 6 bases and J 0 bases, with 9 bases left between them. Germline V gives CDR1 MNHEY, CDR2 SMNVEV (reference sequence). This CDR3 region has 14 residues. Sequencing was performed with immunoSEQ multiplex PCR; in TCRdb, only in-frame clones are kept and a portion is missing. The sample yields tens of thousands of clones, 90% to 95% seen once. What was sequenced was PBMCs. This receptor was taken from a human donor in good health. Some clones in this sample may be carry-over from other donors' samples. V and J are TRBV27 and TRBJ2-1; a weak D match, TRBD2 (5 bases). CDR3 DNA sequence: TGTGCCAGCAGGGGTGCGGGCTCCTACAATGAGCAGTTCTTC. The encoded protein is CASRGAGSYNEQFF.